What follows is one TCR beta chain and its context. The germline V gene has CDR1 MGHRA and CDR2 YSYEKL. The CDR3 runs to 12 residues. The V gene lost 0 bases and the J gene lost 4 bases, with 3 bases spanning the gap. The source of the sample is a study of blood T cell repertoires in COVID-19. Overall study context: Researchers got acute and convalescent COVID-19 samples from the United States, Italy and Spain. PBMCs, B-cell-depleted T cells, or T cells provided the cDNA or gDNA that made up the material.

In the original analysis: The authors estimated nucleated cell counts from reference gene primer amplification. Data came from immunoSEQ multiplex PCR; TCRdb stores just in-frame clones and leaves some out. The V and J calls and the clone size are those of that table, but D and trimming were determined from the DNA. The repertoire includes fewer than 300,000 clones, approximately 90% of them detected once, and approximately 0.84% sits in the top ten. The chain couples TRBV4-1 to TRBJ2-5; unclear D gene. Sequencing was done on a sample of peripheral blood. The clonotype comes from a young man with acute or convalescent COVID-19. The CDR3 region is CASSQDRETQYF. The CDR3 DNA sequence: TGCGCCAGCAGCCAAGATCGAGAGACCCAGTACTTC.